The 27 T cell receptor beta chains listed next were all sequenced from one sample in a study of T cell responses to AZD1222 COVID-19 vaccine. Measured with immunoSEQ multiplex PCR; TCRdb has only the in-frame clones, and not every one. The sample contains roughly 54,000 clones, roughly 90% of which appear only once. This specimen consisted of peripheral blood, obtained 28 days after the second AZD1222 dose. These receptors all come from an adult who received the AZD1222 COVID-19 vaccine.

The chain uses TRBV19 and TRBJ2-2; 10 bases align to TRBD1. The length of the CDR3 is 18 residues. J was trimmed by 5 bases and V by 6 bases; bases with no gene match: 15. Looked up from germline, CDR1 is LNHDA and CDR2 is SQIVND (reference sequence). For the CDR3, the DNA is TGTGCCAGTAGGCCTTGGGGGGACAGGGGAAGGGTGACCGGGGAGCTGTTTTTT. Translating it yields CASRPWGDRGRVTGELFF.

This clone showed up just once. V is TRBV6-1 and J is TRBJ2-7; D is unclear. In germline, CDR1 is MNHNS, CDR2 SASEGT. The CDR3 runs to 14 residues. Between the trimmed V and J ends, which lost 2 bases and 4 bases, there was a span of 12 bases. The CDR3 here is CASSEIRQAYEQYF. The CDR3 bases are TGTGCCAGCAGTGAAATACGCCAGGCATACGAGCAGTACTTC.

CDR3 in DNA: TGTGCCAGCAGCTTCGGCCAGAATAATGAAAAACTGTTTTTT. Translating it yields CASSFGQNNEKLFF. J is TRBJ1-4 and V is TRBV7-2; D is uncertain. Trimming took 3 bases from V and 4 from J, leaving 9 bases between them. This CDR3 contains 14 residues. CDR1 SGHTA and CDR2 FQGNSA come from the germline V gene.

This clone appeared a few times. This chain links TRBV30 with TRBJ1-2; 9 bases agree with TRBD1. Germline V gene lookup returns CDR1 GTSNPN and CDR2 SVGIG (reference sequence). The length of the CDR3 is 13 residues. V was clipped by 7 bases and J by 6 bases; unmatched bases: 9. Written as DNA, the CDR3 is TGTGCCTTCCGGACAGGGGTAGGGGATGGCTACACCTTC. Protein sequence: CAFRTGVGDGYTF.

The chain links TRBV27 to TRBJ1-5; D is unresolved. The CDR3 spans 12 residues. Germline-derived CDR1 and CDR2 are MNHEY and SMNVEV (reference sequence). Trimming pared 3 bases from V and 5 bases from J, leaving 5 bases between. CDR3 DNA sequence: TGTGCCAGCAGTTTTCGCGATCAGCCCCAGCATTTT. This translates into CASSFRDQPQHF.

V usage is TRBV18 and J usage is TRBJ2-3; the match to TRBD1 covers 7 bases. V dropped 6 bases and J dropped 0; count of bases not matched to a gene: 9. The length of the CDR3 is 16 residues. The germline gives CDR1 KGHSH, CDR2 LQKENI. CDR3 amino acids: CASSPRQGSSTDTQYF. The CDR3 DNA reads TGTGCCAGCTCGCCCAGACAGGGATCAAGCACAGATACGCAGTATTTT.

The genes are TRBV5-1 and TRBJ1-2, with 8 bases identical to TRBD1. Germline trimming cut 0 bases from V and 6 bases from J; bases unmatched to any gene: 4. The germline V gene encodes CDR1 SGHRS and CDR2 YFSETQ. This CDR3 spans 14 amino acids. The CDR3 nucleotides read TGCGCCAGCAGCTTGGGCACGGACAGGGATGGCTACACCTTC. Translating it yields CASSLGTDRDGYTF. Variable domain in full (rest from reference TRBV5-1 and TRBJ1-2): KAGVTQTPRYLIKTRGQQVTLSCSPISGHRSVSWYQQTPGQGLQFLFEYFSETQRNKGNFPGRFSGRQFSNSRSEMNVSTLELGDSALYLCASSLGTDRDGYTFGSGTRLTVV.

Concerning this clone itself: The DNA is omitted, as the CDR3 cannot be located on it reliably, and the CDR3 follows TCRdb's listing. The genes are TRBV6-2 or TRBV6-3 and TRBJ2-2; the table calls TRBD2, which could not be checked here. Germline loops: CDR1 MNHEY, CDR2 SVGEGT. With termini counted, the CDR3 has 16 amino acids. CDR3: CASSQRAGLSPGSCFF.

V gene TRBV7-2 combines with J gene TRBJ1-3; a possible D gene is TRBD1 (6 bases). Germline V CDR1 and CDR2: SGHTA, FQGNSA. V was trimmed by 5 bases and J by 0 bases, leaving 17 bases between them. The CDR3 has 17 amino acids. DNA for the CDR3: TGTGCCAGCAGCGTCAACCGACAGGCAAGCTCTGGAAACACCATATATTTT. It encodes CASSVNRQASSGNTIYF.

The chain joins TRBV28 to TRBJ2-7; possible D gene TRBD1, 6 bases. The germline V gene has CDR1 MDHEN and CDR2 SYDVKM. CDR3 length: 14 residues. Trimming removed 3 bases at V and 5 bases at J, with 14 bases between. CDR3 protein: CASSFLQGKNEQYF. The CDR3 DNA reads as TGTGCCAGCAGTTTCCTACAGGGTAAAAACGAGCAGTACTTC. The variable domain in full, with the rest retrieved from reference TRBV28 and TRBJ2-7, is DVKVTQSSRYLVKRTGEKVFLECVQDMDHENMFWYRQDPGLGLRLIYFSYDVKMKEKGDIPEGYSVSREKKERFSLILESASTNQTSMYLCASSFLQGKNEQYFGPGTRLTVT.

The V and J genes are TRBV24-1 and TRBJ2-3; D gene unclear. V dropped 7 bases and J dropped 0 bases, with 13 bases sitting between them. CDR1 is KGHDR and CDR2 is SFDVKD in the germline V gene. This CDR3 is 15 amino acids long. For the CDR3, the DNA is TGTGCCACCAGGCCCCGGAGTACTAGCACAGATACGCAGTATTTT. This translates into CATRPRSTSTDTQYF.

V and J are TRBV5-1 and TRBJ2-1; 9 positions match TRBD2. Germline V gene lookup returns CDR1 SGHRS and CDR2 YFSETQ. This CDR3 has 16 residues. V shed 1 base and J 7 bases; nucleotides not matched to a gene: 9. CDR3 in DNA: TGCGCCAGCAGCTTGATAGCGGGAGATAGCGCGAATGAGCAGTTCTTC. Translating it yields CASSLIAGDSANEQFF.

The rearrangement links TRBV11-2 to TRBJ2-2; 8 nucleotides agree with TRBD2. The CDR3 runs 15 residues. Germline lookup yields CDR1 SGHAT and CDR2 FQNNGV. V was pared by 5 bases and J by 7 bases, with 9 bases of the junction left unmatched. Here the CDR3 DNA reads TGTGCCAGCAGCCCGGTGAGCGGGAGTTTCGGGGAGCTGTTTTTT. Amino acid sequence: CASSPVSGSFGELFF.

The chain joins TRBV23-1 to TRBJ2-5, with D maybe TRBD1 (6 bases). TRBV23-1 is known as an ORF, though its function is uncertain. The V end lost 7 bases, the J end lost 4 bases, and 25 bases lay between the germline ends. This CDR3 has 17 amino acids. In DNA, the CDR3 is TGCGCCAGCACCCCCGACCACAGGGTTTATCGGCGAGAGACCCAGTACTTC. This encodes CASTPDHRVYRRETQYF.

This clone appeared a single time. V and J are TRBV7-2 and TRBJ1-1; D gene unclear. Trimming took off 5 bases at V and 5 bases at J, with 15 bases between the two ends. Germline V gene data show CDR1 as SGHTA and CDR2 as FQGNSA. The CDR3 loop spans 14 amino acids. CDR3 region: CASSLGLPRTEAFF. Written as DNA, the CDR3 is TGTGCCAGCAGCCTCGGGCTTCCCAGGACTGAAGCTTTCTTT.

This sequence joins TRBV19 and TRBJ1-4; D possibly corresponds to TRBD1 (6 bases). There are 15 residues in the CDR3. Deletions cut 6 bases from V and 0 bases from J, with 11 bases between. Germline CDR1 is LNHDA and CDR2 is SQIVND (reference sequence). CDR3 in amino acids: CASRDSLATNEKLFF. The CDR3 DNA follows: TGTGCCAGTAGGGACAGCCTTGCAACTAATGAAAAACTGTTTTTT.

This clone was observed a single time. The chain has TRBV11-3 and TRBJ2-2, with 9 bases matching TRBD2. CDR1 and CDR2 (germline): SGHNT, YENEEA. V lost 7 bases and J lost 4; bases outside the gene matches: 7. CDR3 length: 15 amino acids. The CDR3 DNA reads as TGTGCCAGCACGGAGGCGGGAGGGCGCACCGGGGAGCTGTTTTTT. Translating gives CASTEAGGRTGELFF.

The J gene is TRBJ2-6, the V gene TRBV9; no clear D. This CDR3 comprises 15 residues. Germline V CDR1 and CDR2: SGDLS, YYNGEE. V was clipped by 0 bases and J by 7 bases, with 11 bases between them. The CDR3 is CASSVAEVSANVLTF. The CDR3 region has the DNA TGTGCCAGCAGCGTAGCCGAAGTAAGCGCCAACGTCCTGACTTTC.

The V gene is TRBV15, the J gene TRBJ1-2, with a possible D match to TRBD1 (6 bases). The CDR3 consists of 16 residues. The germline gives CDR1 LNHNV, CDR2 YYDKDF (reference sequence). The ends were cut back, 6 bases at V and 2 bases at J, with 19 bases in the middle. The CDR3 DNA sequence: TGTGCCACCAGTCCAAACCCGGGACAACTGAACTATGGCTACACCTTC. Its protein is CATSPNPGQLNYGYTF.

The V gene is TRBV6-2 or TRBV6-3, the J gene TRBJ1-1; no definite D call. CDR3 size: 14 residues. The V and J ends lost 5 bases and 4 bases respectively, with 14 bases between them. Germline V lookup: CDR1 MNHEY, CDR2 SVGEGT. CDR3 residues: CASSRPRSGTEAFF. DNA for the CDR3: TGTGCCAGCAGTCGGCCACGGAGTGGCACTGAAGCTTTCTTT.

This clone was counted only a few times. CDR3 protein: CASSLRPRLAGEYTGELFF. The CDR3 coding sequence is TGTGCCAGCAGCTTAAGGCCGCGGCTAGCGGGAGAGTACACCGGGGAGCTGTTTTTT. V is TRBV7-8 and J is TRBJ2-2, with TRBD2 matching over 10 bases. CDR3 length: 19 residues. V shed 2 bases, J shed 3 bases, and the junction held 12 bases outside the gene matches. The germline V gene encodes CDR1 SGHVS and CDR2 FQNEAQ.

This sequence joins TRBV6-2 or TRBV6-3 and TRBJ1-2; 9 bases are shared with TRBD1. The CDR3 loop spans 13 amino acids. The V gene end was trimmed by 2 bases and the J gene end by 10 bases; junction bases not matched to a gene: 5. Germline lookup yields CDR1 MNHEY and CDR2 SVGEGT. The chain's CDR3 is CASSYGTGRDYTF. Written as DNA, the CDR3 is TGTGCCAGCAGTTACGGGACAGGGAGAGACTACACCTTC.

The V and J genes are TRBV19 and TRBJ1-1; D possibly corresponds to TRBD1 (5 bases). Trimming left V 7 bases short and J 11 bases short, with 20 bases between. In germline, CDR1 is LNHDA, CDR2 SQIVND (reference sequence). The CDR3 covers 13 residues. Written as DNA, the CDR3 is TGTGCCAGTATCTCCGGGACCTCGCTTGAGGCTTTCTTT. It encodes CASISGTSLEAFF.

The chain links TRBV24-1 to TRBJ2-2; tentatively, D is TRBD1 (6 bases). The CDR3 totals 14 residues. Germline V gene lookup returns CDR1 KGHDR and CDR2 SFDVKD. Trimming took off 0 bases at V and 7 bases at J, with 8 bases between the two ends. The CDR3 region is CATSDLQGSGELFF. The CDR3 DNA is TGTGCCACCAGTGATTTGCAGGGGAGCGGGGAGCTGTTTTTT.

J is TRBJ2-2 and V is TRBV5-1; 9 positions agree with TRBD2. Germline V gene lookup returns CDR1 SGHRS and CDR2 YFSETQ. This CDR3 region has 14 residues. V dropped 5 bases and J dropped 1; count of bases not matched to a gene: 0. CDR3 loop: CASRTSGNTGELFF. The CDR3 DNA is TGCGCCAGCAGGACTAGCGGGAACACCGGGGAGCTGTTTTTT.

The V and J genes are TRBV5-4 and TRBJ1-3; 7 nucleotides line up with TRBD1. Trimming at V came to 2 bases and at J to 4 bases, leaving 9 bases not matched to a gene. The CDR3 has 16 residues. Per germline, CDR1 SGHNT and CDR2 YYREEE (reference sequence). This CDR3 is CASSFGQVSSGNTIYF. CDR3 DNA sequence: TGTGCCAGCAGCTTCGGACAGGTCTCCTCCGGAAACACCATATATTTT.

The rearrangement uses TRBV7-9 and TRBJ1-2; no definite D call. V shed 5 bases and J shed 4 bases, with 14 bases lying between them. The CDR3 has 14 residues. CDR1 is SEHNR, CDR2 FQNEAQ, per germline (reference sequence). The CDR3 protein is CASSPSGVTYGYTF. In DNA form, the CDR3 reads TGTGCCAGCAGCCCATCTGGGGTGACCTATGGCTACACCTTC.